The clone carrying this T cell receptor beta chain was seen many times. TCRdb keeps only in-frame clones here, not all; method: immunoSEQ multiplex PCR. This table has around 25,000 clones, 88% appearing once. This record belongs to a study of T cell changes during pregnancy in multiple sclerosis. Between the trimmed V and J ends, which lost 2 bases and 3 bases, there was a span of 10 bases. Germline CDR1 is GTSNPN and CDR2 is SVGIG (reference sequence). The CDR3 runs 14 residues. The TCR comes from a female donor with multiple sclerosis, enrolled in a pregnancy study. The starting material was CD8+ T cells from peripheral blood mononuclear cells, obtained in the second trimester of pregnancy. The rearrangement links TRBV30 to TRBJ2-2, with a possible D match to TRBD2 (6 bases). This CDR3 is CAWSTGLHTGELFF. Written as DNA, the CDR3 is TGTGCCTGGAGTACGGGACTGCACACCGGGGAGCTGTTTTTT.